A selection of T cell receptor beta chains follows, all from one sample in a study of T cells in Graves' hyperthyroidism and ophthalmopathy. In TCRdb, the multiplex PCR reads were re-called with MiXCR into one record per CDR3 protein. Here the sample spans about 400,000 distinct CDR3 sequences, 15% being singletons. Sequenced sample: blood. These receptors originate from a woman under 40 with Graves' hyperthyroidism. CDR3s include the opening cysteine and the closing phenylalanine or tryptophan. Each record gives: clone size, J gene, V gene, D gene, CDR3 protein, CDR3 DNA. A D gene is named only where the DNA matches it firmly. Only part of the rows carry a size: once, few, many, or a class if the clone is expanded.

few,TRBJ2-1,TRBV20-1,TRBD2,CSAQTSADREGQFF,TGCAGTGCTCAAACTAGCGCCGACCGAGAAGGGCAGTTCTTC
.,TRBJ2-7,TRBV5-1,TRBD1,CASSLGERTGPYF,TGCGCCAGCAGCTTGGGGGAAAGGACAGGGCCGTACTTC
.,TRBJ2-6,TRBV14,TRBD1,CASSQAGQGAIGANVLTF,TGTGCCAGCAGCCAAGCGGGACAGGGGGCGATCGGGGCCAACGTCCTGACTTTC
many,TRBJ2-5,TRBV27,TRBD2,CASSPRGGEETQYF,TGTGCCAGCAGTCCACGGGGAGGGGAGGAGACCCAGTACTTC
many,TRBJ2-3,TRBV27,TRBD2,CASSLYPGASGSGTDTQYF,TGTGCCAGCAGCCTGTACCCCGGGGCTAGCGGGAGTGGGACAGATACGCAGTATTTT
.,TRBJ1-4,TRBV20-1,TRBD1,CSAYTRGQGRANEKLFF,TGCAGTGCCTACACACGGGGACAGGGAAGGGCTAATGAAAAACTGTTTTTT
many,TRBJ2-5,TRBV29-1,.,CSVTRQLQETQYF,TGCAGCGTCACCCGACAGCTCCAAGAGACCCAGTACTTC
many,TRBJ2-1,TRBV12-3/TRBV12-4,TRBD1,CASSLGTGTSEQFF,TGTGCCAGCAGTCTAGGGACAGGGACCAGCGAGCAGTTCTTC
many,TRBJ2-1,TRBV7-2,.,CASSLDGGGEQFF,TGTGCCAGCAGCTTAGATGGGGGAGGTGAGCAGTTCTTC
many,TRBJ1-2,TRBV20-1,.,CSARDEGTYGYTF,TGCAGTGCTAGAGATGAGGGAACCTATGGCTACACCTTC
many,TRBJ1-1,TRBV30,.,CACQQNTEAFF,TGTGCCTGCCAACAAAACACTGAAGCTTTCTTT
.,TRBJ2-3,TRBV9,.,CASSGANTQYF,TGTGCCAGCAGCGGCGCTAATACGCAGTATTTT
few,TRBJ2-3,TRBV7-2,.,CASSPNSAGVGDTQYF,TGTGCCAGCAGCCCAAATAGCGCCGGGGTAGGAGATACGCAGTATTTT
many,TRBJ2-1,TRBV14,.,CASSQDQSSYNEQFF,TGTGCCAGCAGCCAAGACCAGAGCTCCTACAATGAGCAGTTCTTC
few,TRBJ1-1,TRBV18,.,CASSPRDESEAFF,TGTGCCAGCTCACCGCGTGACGAATCTGAAGCTTTCTTT
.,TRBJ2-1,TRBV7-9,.,CASSVVDGGNEQFF,TGTGCCAGCAGCGTCGTGGATGGCGGCAATGAGCAGTTCTTC
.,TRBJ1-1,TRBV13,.,CASSLPLTSSGKAFF,TGTGCCAGCAGTCTCCCGTTAACTTCGTCGGGTAAAGCTTTCTTT
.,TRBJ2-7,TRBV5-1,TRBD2,CASSFTSGSTYEQYF,TGCGCCAGCAGCTTTACTAGCGGAAGCACCTACGAGCAGTACTTC
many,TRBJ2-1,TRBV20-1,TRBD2,CSARDWGGSGNEQFF,TGCAGTGCTAGAGATTGGGGGGGATCTGGCAATGAGCAGTTCTTC
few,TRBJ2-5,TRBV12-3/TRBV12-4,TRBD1,CASTMDRGETQYF,TGTGCCAGCACCATGGACAGGGGAGAGACCCAGTACTTC
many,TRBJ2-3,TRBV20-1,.,CSAREDGIGTDTQYF,TGCAGTGCTAGAGAGGACGGGATTGGCACAGATACGCAGTATTTT
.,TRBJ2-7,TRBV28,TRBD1,CASSSTGTGGIEQYF,TGTGCCAGCAGTTCGACCGGGACAGGAGGAATCGAGCAGTACTTC
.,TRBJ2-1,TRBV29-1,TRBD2,CGSSGTGNEQFF,TGCGGCTCTAGCGGGACGGGAAATGAGCAGTTCTTC
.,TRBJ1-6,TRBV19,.,CASKMEGSHYSPLHF,TGTGCCAGTAAGATGGAGGGGTCACATTATTCACCCCTCCACTTT
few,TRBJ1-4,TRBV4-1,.,CASSPNGATNEKLFF,TGCGCCAGCAGCCCAAACGGTGCAACTAATGAAAAACTGTTTTTT
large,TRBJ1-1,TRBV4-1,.,CASSQGGPSNTEAFF,TGCGCCAGCAGCCAAGGGGGCCCCTCGAACACTGAAGCTTTCTTT
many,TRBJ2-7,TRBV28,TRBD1,CASSIGTGVGSYEQYF,TGTGCCAGCAGTATTGGGACAGGGGTGGGATCCTACGAGCAGTACTTC
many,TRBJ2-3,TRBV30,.,CAWGGGTTSTDTQYF,TGTGCCTGGGGAGGAGGGACGACGAGCACAGATACGCAGTATTTT
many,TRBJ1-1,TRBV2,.,CASRPNRLNTEAFF,TGTGCCAGTCGCCCCAACAGGTTGAACACTGAAGCTTTCTTT
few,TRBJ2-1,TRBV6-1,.,CASSDRLRNEQFF,TGTGCCAGCAGTGACCGACTTCGAAACGAGCAGTTCTTC
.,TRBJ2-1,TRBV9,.,CASSALGGASYNEQFF,TGTGCCAGCAGCGCCCTGGGGGGGGCTTCCTACAATGAGCAGTTCTTC
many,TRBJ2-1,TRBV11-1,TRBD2,CASSSRDHGGNEQFF,TGTGCCAGCAGCTCCCGGGACCACGGGGGGAATGAGCAGTTCTTC
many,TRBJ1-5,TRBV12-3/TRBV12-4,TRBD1,CASSGQGIQPQHF,TGTGCCAGCAGCGGACAGGGGATCCAGCCCCAGCATTTT
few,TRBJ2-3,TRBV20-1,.,CSAASDSRDGTTDTQYF,TGCAGTGCCGCCAGCGATTCACGGGACGGAACCACAGATACGCAGTATTTT
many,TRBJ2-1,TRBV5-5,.,CASSLLPRSSYNEQFF,TGTGCCAGCAGCTTGCTTCCGAGGAGCTCCTACAATGAGCAGTTCTTC
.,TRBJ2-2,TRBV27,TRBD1,CASSLLSWDSKNTGELFF,TGTGCCAGCAGTTTATTGAGCTGGGACAGCAAGAACACCGGGGAGCTGTTTTTT
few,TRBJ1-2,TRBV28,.,CASSPSGVSGYTF,TGTGCCAGCAGTCCTTCAGGGGTTAGCGGCTACACCTTC
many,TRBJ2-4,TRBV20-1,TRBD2,CSARTGGSGIQYF,TGCAGTGCTAGAACGGGGGGGTCCGGCATTCAGTACTTC
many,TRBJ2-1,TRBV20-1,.,CSASSVGKDNEQFF,TGCAGTGCTTCCTCTGTCGGGAAGGATAATGAGCAGTTCTTC
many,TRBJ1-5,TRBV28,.,CASSLSGQPQHF,TGTGCCAGCAGTTTATCGGGACAGCCCCAGCATTTT
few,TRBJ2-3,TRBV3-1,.,CASSQGWEISTDTQYF,TGTGCCAGCAGCCAAGGGTGGGAGATTAGCACAGATACGCAGTATTTT
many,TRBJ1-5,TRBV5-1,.,CASRPERQPQHF,TGCGCCAGCAGGCCTGAACGTCAGCCCCAGCATTTT
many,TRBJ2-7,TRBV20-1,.,CSAPYEQYF,TGCAGTGCTCCGTACGAGCAGTACTTC
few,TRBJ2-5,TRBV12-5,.,CASGTMVPRRRETQYF,TGTGCTAGTGGTACGATGGTCCCAAGGCGGCGAGAGACCCAGTACTTC
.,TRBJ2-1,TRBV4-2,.,CASSQVRVGSINEQFF,TGTGCCAGCAGCCAAGTTCGAGTCGGGAGTATAAATGAGCAGTTCTTC
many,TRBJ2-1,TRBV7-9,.,CASSSRGQLMGNEQFF,TGTGCCAGCAGCTCCCGAGGACAGTTGATGGGCAATGAGCAGTTCTTC
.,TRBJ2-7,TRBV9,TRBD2,CASSARTSGPSPRFYEQYF,TGTGCCAGCAGCGCAAGGACTAGCGGGCCCTCGCCCCGATTTTACGAGCAGTACTTC
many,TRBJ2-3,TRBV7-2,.,CASSGPGAPAADTQYF,TGTGCCAGCAGCGGTCCCGGGGCCCCCGCGGCAGATACGCAGTATTTT
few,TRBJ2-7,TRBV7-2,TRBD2,CASSPPPGLAGSYEQYF,TGTGCCAGCAGCCCCCCTCCGGGACTAGCGGGAAGTTACGAGCAGTACTTC
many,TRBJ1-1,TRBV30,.,CAWSAGSRPGAFF,TGTGCCTGGAGTGCTGGATCGCGCCCGGGAGCTTTCTTT
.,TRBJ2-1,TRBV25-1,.,CASSEKAAGYNEQFF,TGTGCCAGCAGTGAAAAGGCGGCAGGGTATAATGAGCAGTTCTTC
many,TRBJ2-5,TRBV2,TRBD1,CASMTPGGAETQYF,TGTGCCAGCATGACCCCAGGGGGCGCGGAGACCCAGTACTTC
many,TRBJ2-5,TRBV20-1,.,CSAQSETQYF,TGCAGTGCTCAGAGCGAGACCCAGTACTTC
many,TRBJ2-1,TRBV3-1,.,CASSQDRGNEQFF,TGTGCCAGCAGCCAGGATAGGGGAAATGAGCAGTTCTTC